This T cell receptor (beta chain) was retrieved from a study of CD8 T cells in Susac syndrome. Random-hexamer reverse transcription was applied to 0.5 to 1 ug RNA. TCRdb processed the immunoSEQ multiplex PCR reads anew with MiXCR; each CDR3 protein has one entry. Of hundreds of thousands of distinct CDR3 sequences listed, 75% to 90% are singletons. The CDR3 length is 15 residues. Germline CDR1 is SNHLY and CDR2 is FYNNEI. V was clipped by 8 bases and J by 1 base, with 17 bases between them. The chain recombines TRBV2 with TRBJ1-1; possible D gene TRBD1, 5 bases. The origin of this receptor is a human donor with multiple sclerosis. Sample: CD8+ T cells from PBMCs. Here the CDR3 reads CASPQGFGPNTEAFF. In DNA form, the CDR3 reads TGTGCCAGCCCCCAGGGATTTGGCCCGAACACTGAAGCTTTCTTT.